These 17 T cell receptor beta chains came from one sample sequenced in a study of cytomegalovirus exposure and HLA in healthy donors. Use of 60 Vbeta and 13 Jbeta primers characterized the PCR. Sequencing was performed with immunoSEQ multiplex PCR; in TCRdb, only in-frame clones are kept and a portion is missing. The sample shows 250,000 or so clones, about 93% of them seen only once. The sample comprised PBMCs. These receptors were taken from a girl aged 2-10 years in good health and CMV-seronegative.

The genes are TRBV19 and TRBJ2-7; 11 bases align to TRBD1. Losses at the gene ends were 5 bases for V and 3 bases for J; bases not matched to a gene: 3. The length of the CDR3 is 14 residues. Per germline, CDR1 LNHDA and CDR2 SQIVND (reference sequence). The CDR3 spells CASSAGTGGYEQYF. The CDR3 nucleotides read TGTGCCAGTAGTGCCGGGACAGGGGGCTACGAGCAGTACTTC.

In DNA, the CDR3 is TGTGCCAGCAGCTTGACAGCCGCCTACGAGCAGTACTTC. It is translated as CASSLTAAYEQYF. This chain uses TRBV7-6 with TRBJ2-7; perhaps TRBD1 as D (5 bases). The CDR3 sequence is 13 residues long. CDR1 and CDR2 from the germline V gene are SGHVS and FNYEAQ. The V end was cut by 3 bases, the J end by 2 bases, with 8 bases between. The variable domain in full, completed from reference TRBV7-6 and TRBJ2-7, reads GAGVSQSPRYKVTKRGQDVALRCDPISGHVSLYWYRQALGQGPEFLTYFNYEAQQDKSGLPNDRFSAERPEGSISTLTIQRTEQRDSAMYRCASSLTAAYEQYFGPGTRLTVT.

The CDR3 coding sequence is TGTGCCAGCAGCCCCGTTTTAGAGGGTGGTGAAAAACTGTTTTTT. Its protein product is CASSPVLEGGEKLFF. The gene calls are TRBV5-8 and TRBJ1-4; no clear D gene. CDR3 length: 15 amino acids. V was shortened by 4 bases and J by 7 bases, with 17 bases between the two germline ends. Germline V gene lookup returns CDR1 SGHTS and CDR2 YDEGEE. The full variable domain, its missing parts supplied by reference TRBV5-8 and TRBJ1-4, is EAGVTQSPTHLIKTRGQQATLRCSPISGHTSVYWYQQALGLGLQFLLWYDEGEERNRGNFPPRFSGRQFPNYSSELNVNALELEDSALYLCASSPVLEGGEKLFFGSGTQLSVL.

Notes on this clone: Other DNA sequences from this sample encode an identical CDR3 as well. This chain joins TRBV28 and TRBJ1-2; tentative D call: TRBD1 (5 bases). This CDR3 is 12 amino acids long. Germline CDR1 reads MDHEN; CDR2 reads SYDVKM. Trimming took off 5 bases at V and 4 bases at J, with 8 bases between the two ends. The CDR3 is CASSTGGYGYTF. The CDR3 DNA sequence: TGTGCCAGCAGTACAGGCGGCTATGGCTACACCTTC.

In its sample, this clone was seen a few times. The sample contains more than one DNA sequence encoding this CDR3. This chain joins TRBV29-1 and TRBJ1-2; D call uncertain. The CDR3 consists of 11 residues. V lost 6 bases and J 0 bases, leaving 5 bases between the germline ends. The germline CDR1 and CDR2 sequences are SQVTM and ANQGSEA. The CDR3 protein is CSVTANYGYTF. The CDR3 DNA reads TGCAGCGTAACAGCTAACTATGGCTACACCTTC.

This chain joins TRBV4-2 and TRBJ2-2, with D possibly TRBD2 on 6 matching bases. Germline lookup yields CDR1 LGHNA and CDR2 YNFKEQ. This CDR3 comprises 17 residues. V was clipped by 4 bases and J by 5 bases, with 20 bases between them. CDR3 coding DNA: TGTGCCAGCAGCCCCTACAGGCCGGGAGAGGAAACCGGGGAGCTGTTTTTT. Protein: CASSPYRPGEETGELFF.

The chain recombines TRBV2 with TRBJ2-5, with 8 nucleotides matching TRBD1. There are 13 residues in the CDR3. Trimming removed 11 bases from V and 4 bases from J; junction bases left unmatched: 9. The germline V gene encodes CDR1 SNHLY and CDR2 FYNNEI. Here the CDR3 DNA reads TGTGCCTGTAGACAGGGGTTGGGAGAGACCCAGTACTTC. Translation gives CACRQGLGETQYF.

V gene TRBV2 combines with J gene TRBJ1-1; D perhaps matches TRBD1 (5 bases). The CDR3 runs to 14 residues. The germline CDR1 and CDR2 sequences are SNHLY and FYNNEI. Trimming took off 8 bases at V and 2 bases at J, with 15 bases between the two ends. The CDR3 protein is CASLLAGGNTEAFF. In DNA, the CDR3 is TGTGCCAGCCTTCTTGCCGGGGGAAACACTGAAGCTTTCTTT.

The chain couples TRBV30 to TRBJ1-2, with a weak D call TRBD1 (5 bases). CDR1 and CDR2 from the germline V gene are GTSNPN and SVGIG (reference sequence). CDR3 length equals 12 residues. V was pared by 2 bases and J by 8 bases, with 12 bases between. The CDR3 loop reads CAWSPSGKGYTF. CDR3 DNA: TGTGCCTGGAGTCCCTCAGGGAAAGGCTACACCTTC. The full variable domain, in which reference TRBV30 and TRBJ1-2 provide the parts outside the CDR3, is SQTIHQWPATLVQPVGSPLSLECTVEGTSNPNLYWYRQAAGRGLQLLFYSVGIGQISSEVPQNLSASRPQDRQFILSSKKLLLSDSGFYLCAWSPSGKGYTFGSGTRLTVV.

The V and J genes are TRBV7-6 and TRBJ2-5; a weak D match, TRBD2 (6 bases). The CDR3 consists of 14 residues. From germline, CDR1 is SGHVS and CDR2 FNYEAQ. Trimming stripped 3 bases from V and 5 bases from J, with 13 bases between. The CDR3, as DNA: TGTGCCAGCAGCTTTTACGGGAGCGGGGAGACCCAGTACTTC. Translated, it gives CASSFYGSGETQYF.

J is TRBJ2-3 and V is TRBV19, with D possibly TRBD2 on 5 matching bases. The CDR3 contains 15 residues. The V gene's germline CDR1 is LNHDA and CDR2 SQIVND (reference sequence). The V end lost 6 bases, the J end lost 3 bases, and 16 bases lay between the germline ends. CDR3 in DNA: TGTGCCAGTAGGAGAGGACTTAATCCAACAGATACGCAGTATTTT. Residues: CASRRGLNPTDTQYF. Full variable domain (rest looked up from reference TRBV19 and TRBJ2-3): DGGITQSPKYLFRKEGQNVTLSCEQNLNHDAMYWYRQDPGQGLRLIYYSQIVNDFQKGDIAEGYSVSREKKESFPLTVTSAQKNPTAFYLCASRRGLNPTDTQYFGPGTRLTVL.

The chain combines TRBV6-1 with TRBJ2-7, with 11 positions matching TRBD1. The CDR3 runs to 14 residues. With V trimmed by 6 bases and J by 3 bases, 4 bases remained unmatched. From germline, CDR1 is MNHNS and CDR2 SASEGT. CDR3 amino acids: CASRPDRGHYEQYF. CDR3 in DNA: TGTGCCAGCAGACCGGACAGGGGGCACTACGAGCAGTACTTC.

The chain is built from TRBV6-5 and TRBJ2-5; no firm D call. Germline assignment: CDR1 MNHEY and CDR2 SVGAGI. This CDR3 has 15 residues. The ends were cut back, 0 bases at V and 0 bases at J, with 8 bases in the middle. CDR3 nucleotide sequence: TGTGCCAGCAGTTACTCGCCCGGAGACCAAGAGACCCAGTACTTC. It yields the protein CASSYSPGDQETQYF.

The chain combines TRBV10-2 with TRBJ2-5; D may be TRBD1 (6 bases). Judging by the DNA end, TRBJ2-7 fits better; the J call may be wrong. The CDR3 sequence is 14 residues long. Germline-derived CDR1 and CDR2 are WSHSY and SAAADI. The CDR3 sequence is CASSEYGDTYEQYF. The CDR3 DNA is TGCGCCAGCAGTGAGTACGGGGACACCTACGAGCAGTACTTC.

The rearrangement links TRBV11-2 to TRBJ2-5, with a weak D call TRBD1 (6 bases). The DNA end is more similar to TRBJ2-7, so the J call may be wrong. CDR1 is SGHAT, CDR2 FQNNGV, per germline. CDR3 size: 11 residues. The chain's CDR3 is CASEQGYEQYF. CDR3 nucleotide sequence: TGTGCCAGCGAACAGGGCTACGAGCAGTACTTC.

The chain links TRBV30 to TRBJ1-2; D might be TRBD1 (6 bases). This CDR3 comprises 17 residues. CDR1 and CDR2 from the germline V gene are GTSNPN and SVGIG (reference sequence). V was trimmed by 0 bases and J by 0 bases, leaving 17 bases between them. The CDR3 coding sequence is TGTGCCTGGAGTGTGGTCGGCAGGGGCAGATCTAACTATGGCTACACCTTC. It is translated as CAWSVVGRGRSNYGYTF.

This chain joins TRBV6-1 and TRBJ2-1; weak D call: TRBD2 (5 bases). Trimming pared 5 bases from V and 10 bases from J, leaving 12 bases between. The germline V gene has CDR1 MNHNS and CDR2 SASEGT. The length of the CDR3 is 12 residues. CDR3 sequence: CASSRGSWEQFF. The CDR3 coding sequence is TGTGCCAGCAGTCGGGGTAGTTGGGAGCAGTTCTTC.